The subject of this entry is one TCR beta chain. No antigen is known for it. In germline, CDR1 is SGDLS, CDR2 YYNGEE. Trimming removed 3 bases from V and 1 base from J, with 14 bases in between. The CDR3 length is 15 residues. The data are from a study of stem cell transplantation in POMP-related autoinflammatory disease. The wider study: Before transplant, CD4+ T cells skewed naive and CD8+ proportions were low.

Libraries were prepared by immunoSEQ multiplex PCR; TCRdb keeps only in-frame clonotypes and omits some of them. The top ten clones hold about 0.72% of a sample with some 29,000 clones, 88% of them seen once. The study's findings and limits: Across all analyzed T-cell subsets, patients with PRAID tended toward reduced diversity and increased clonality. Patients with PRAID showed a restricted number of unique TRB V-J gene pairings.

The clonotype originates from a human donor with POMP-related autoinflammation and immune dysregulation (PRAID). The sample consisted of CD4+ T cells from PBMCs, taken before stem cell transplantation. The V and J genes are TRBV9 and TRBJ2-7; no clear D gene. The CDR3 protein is CASSAPHRDSYEQYF. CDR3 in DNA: TGTGCCAGCAGCGCCCCTCACAGAGATTCCTACGAGCAGTACTTC.